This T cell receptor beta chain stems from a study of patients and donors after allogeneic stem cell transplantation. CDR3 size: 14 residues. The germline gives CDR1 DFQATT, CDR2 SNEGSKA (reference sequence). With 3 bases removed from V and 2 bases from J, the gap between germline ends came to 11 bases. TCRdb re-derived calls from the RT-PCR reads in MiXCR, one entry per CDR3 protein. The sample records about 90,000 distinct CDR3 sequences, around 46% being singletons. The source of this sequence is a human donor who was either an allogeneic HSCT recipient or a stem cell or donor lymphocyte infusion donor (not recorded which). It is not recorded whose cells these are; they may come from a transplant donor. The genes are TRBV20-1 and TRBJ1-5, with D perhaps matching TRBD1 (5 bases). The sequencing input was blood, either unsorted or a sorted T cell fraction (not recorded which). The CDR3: CSASGGSRNQPQHF. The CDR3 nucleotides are TGCAGTGCTAGCGGGGGATCTCGCAATCAGCCCCAGCATTTT.